The 5 T cell receptor beta chains below all came from one sample that was sequenced in a study of PD-1 blockade in classical Hodgkin lymphoma. The time point denotes: cycle 4 day 1 (C4D1), after 5 to 7 weeks of nivolumab. Patients all relapsed after autologous stem cell transplantation, and there was variation in brentuximab vedotin exposure. TCRdb keeps only in-frame clones here, not all; method: immunoSEQ multiplex PCR. The data hold some 96,000 clones, with more than 85% observed a single time. The sample here was peripheral blood mononuclear cells (PBMCs), taken before the fourth cycle of nivolumab. The receptor source for this set is a human donor with classical Hodgkin lymphoma.

This clone showed up just once. This chain connects TRBV6-5 to TRBJ1-2; D gene uncertain. The CDR3 has 14 residues. Trimming shortened V by 7 bases and J by 2 bases, and 14 bases separated the two germline ends. Germline V gene sequence: CDR1 MNHEY, CDR2 SVGAGI. The CDR3 protein is CASNRDRNNYGYTF. CDR3 DNA sequence: TGTGCCAGCAATAGAGACCGGAACAACTATGGCTACACCTTC.

The gene calls are TRBV28 and TRBJ1-1; the D gene is possibly TRBD1 (5 bases). CDR3 length: 16 amino acids. Trimming took off 7 bases at V and 1 base at J, with 19 bases between the two ends. Germline V gene sequence: CDR1 MDHEN, CDR2 SYDVKM. In DNA, the CDR3 is TGTGCCAGCAAGGAAGGGGTAGGGTCGCCGAACACTGAAGCTTTCTTT. This encodes CASKEGVGSPNTEAFF.

The chain uses TRBV5-1 and TRBJ2-7, with 9 bases aligning to TRBD1. The germline V gene encodes CDR1 SGHRS and CDR2 YFSETQ. Trimming at V came to 4 bases and at J to 2 bases, leaving 7 bases not matched to a gene. This CDR3 is built from 15 residues. The CDR3 DNA is TGCGCCAGCAGCCGCCCAGACAGGGGGACCTACGAGCAGTACTTC. This translates into CASSRPDRGTYEQYF.

V is TRBV14 and J is TRBJ1-2; 10 bases agree with TRBD1. Germline lookup yields CDR1 SGHDN and CDR2 FVKESK. V dropped 3 bases and J dropped 3; count of bases not matched to a gene: 7. The CDR3 runs 16 residues. This CDR3 is CASSHPGTGADYGYTF. CDR3 nucleotides: TGTGCCAGCAGCCACCCCGGGACAGGGGCGGACTATGGCTACACCTTC.

This chain uses TRBV7-8 with TRBJ2-7; 16 positions match TRBD2. J was trimmed by 6 bases and V by 2 bases; bases with no gene match: 16. CDR1 is SGHVS and CDR2 is FQNEAQ in the germline V gene. CDR3 length: 20 residues. CDR3 DNA sequence: TGTGCCAGCAGCTTATGGGGCTCATCGGGACTAGCGGGAGGGGGCGGCGAGCAGTACTTC. This translates into CASSLWGSSGLAGGGGEQYF.